One sample yielded the 7 T cell receptor beta chains listed below, sequenced in a study of T cells in Graves' hyperthyroidism and ophthalmopathy. Amplification yielded TCR beta CDR3 regions, with RNA transcripts as the source. Carried out on the TCR CDR3, a first-round RT-PCR used the HTBI primer set. MiXCR, run by TCRdb on the multiplex PCR reads, gives a single entry per CDR3 protein. The repertoire holds 600,000 to 650,000 distinct CDR3 sequences, with roughly 17% as singletons. Sequenced input: blood. The receptor set was obtained from a woman between 25 and 40 years old with Graves' hyperthyroidism.

In regard to this clonotype: It may be a read error: a sequence one base away is much more abundant. This sequence joins TRBV12-3 or TRBV12-4 and TRBJ2-3, with D unclear. Between the trimmed V and J ends, which lost 3 bases and 3 bases, there was a span of 10 bases. CDR3 length: 14 amino acids. The CDR3 DNA follows: TGTGCCAGCAGTTTCTCTCCAGAGACAGATACGCAGTATTTT. It is translated as CASSFSPETDTQYF.

This clonotype has at least ten counts. The chain employs TRBV6-1 and TRBJ2-1; the D is unclear. This CDR3 is 15 amino acids long. With 11 bases removed from V and 2 bases from J, the gap between germline ends came to 19 bases. The germline gives CDR1 MNHNS, CDR2 SASEGT. CDR3 in amino acids: CAARSPATTYNEQFF. CDR3 DNA sequence: TGTGCCGCCCGTTCGCCAGCGACCACCTACAATGAGCAGTTCTTC.

This clonotype was seen many times. The chain joins TRBV28 to TRBJ1-1; D gene unclear. Trimming took off 4 bases at V and 3 bases at J, with 9 bases between the two ends. Germline lookup yields CDR1 MDHEN and CDR2 SYDVKM. The CDR3 is made up of 13 amino acids. DNA for the CDR3: TGTGCCAGCAGTTACCCGGAGTACACTGAAGCTTTCTTT. This encodes CASSYPEYTEAFF.

The chain joins TRBV24-1 to TRBJ2-2; D call uncertain. This CDR3 is built from 15 residues. V was trimmed by 0 bases and J by 3 bases, leaving 7 bases between them. Germline V gene lookup returns CDR1 KGHDR and CDR2 SFDVKD. CDR3 amino acids: CATSDLKSDTGELFF. In DNA form, the CDR3 reads TGTGCCACCAGTGATTTGAAGAGCGACACCGGGGAGCTGTTTTTT.

This clonotype was picked up many times. The chain links TRBV6-1 to TRBJ2-1, with TRBD2 as a possible D gene (5 bases). Germline values: CDR1 MNHNS, CDR2 SASEGT. This CDR3 has 16 residues. V was shortened by 5 bases and J by 0 bases, with 14 bases between the two germline ends. The CDR3 reads CASSSGRDFSYNEQFF. The CDR3 DNA is TGTGCCAGCAGTTCAGGACGGGATTTCTCCTACAATGAGCAGTTCTTC.

This clonotype was observed a handful of times. The rearrangement uses TRBV2 and TRBJ2-3, with 8 bases matching TRBD2. V lost 11 bases to trimming and J lost 6 bases; unmatched junction nucleotides: 7. The CDR3 length is 12 residues. Germline loops: CDR1 SNHLY, CDR2 FYNNEI. The CDR3: CAGGLVSDTQYF. In DNA, the CDR3 is TGTGCCGGGGGACTAGTATCCGATACGCAGTATTTT.

This clonotype has at least ten counts. The rearrangement joins TRBV28 to TRBJ1-2; perhaps TRBD1 as D (5 bases). Looked up from germline, CDR1 is MDHEN and CDR2 is SYDVKM. The V and J ends lost 2 bases and 0 bases respectively, with 10 bases between them. This CDR3 spans 15 amino acids. The CDR3 coding sequence is TGTGCCAGCAGTTTAGTGGACATGTCTAACTATGGCTACACCTTC. Its protein is CASSLVDMSNYGYTF.